This TCR beta chain derives from a study of read filtering for tumor transcriptome and immune sequencing. Study-level background: Revised staging placed roughly 8 patients in R-ISS I, some 17 in II, more than five in III.

The library was built from 400 ng RNA with molecular barcoded adaptors for alpha/delta and beta/gamma chains. TCRdb reprocessed the reads with MiXCR, giving one entry per CDR3 protein. The sample shows fewer than 35,000 distinct CDR3 sequences, approximately 17% of them seen only once. This clonotype was observed many times. Germline lookup yields CDR1 DFQATT and CDR2 SNEGSKA (reference sequence). The CDR3 runs to 13 residues. J gave up 10 bases and V 5 bases, and 9 bases lay outside the gene matches. The TCR originated in a donor at least 40 years old with multiple myeloma. Sequencing was performed on a population of CD138-negative cells sorted from bone marrow. J is TRBJ1-4 and V is TRBV20-1; 8 nucleotides match TRBD1. The CDR3: CSAPGEGTGKLFF. In DNA, the CDR3 is TGCAGTGCTCCGGGGGAGGGGACAGGAAAACTGTTTTTT.